Here is one T cell receptor (beta chain) with its context. The CDR3 runs to 17 residues. Per germline, CDR1 MNHEY and CDR2 SMNVEV (reference sequence). J lost 2 bases, V lost 1 base, and 7 bases had no gene match. This record belongs to a study of blood T cell repertoires in COVID-19. About the research overall: PBMCs, B-cell-depleted T cells, or T cells were the source of the cDNA or gDNA that made up the material.

Methods used by the authors: Cell counts per sample came from amplifying reference gene primers. Sequenced by immunoSEQ multiplex PCR; TCRdb stores in-frame clones only, minus some. V and J calls and clone size are given by that table; D and trimming were obtained from the DNA. The table shows 150,000 or so clones, with roughly 78% occurring only once. The Seattle patients joined while their infection was active and were tracked longitudinally afterward. The clonotype originates from a woman aged 60-75 years with COVID-19, enrolled during active disease. The chain has TRBV27 and TRBJ1-5; 8 bases align to TRBD1. The specimen sequenced was peripheral blood. CDR3 sequence: CASSLLGQGTGNQPQHF. The DNA of the CDR3 is TGTGCCAGCAGTTTATTAGGACAGGGTACGGGCAATCAGCCCCAGCATTTT.